This record covers a single T cell receptor beta chain. Its antigen remains unidentified. The sample holds no much larger clone one base away, and base qualities are not on file. This sample stems from a study of CD8 T cells in ankylosing spondylitis (dated 2017 in TCRdb). Regarding the complete study: T cell receptor beta repertoires were profiled in healthy donors and ankylosing spondylitis patients so that disease-linked TCR variants could be found. In total, the full study cohort was made up of roughly 110 healthy donors and about two dozen ankylosing spondylitis patients. Samples of peripheral blood were taken, and for ankylosing spondylitis patients, synovial fluid was collected as well.

General findings and caveats noted by the study authors: The disease-linked clones were reported as significantly enriched in matched synovial fluid samples from ankylosing spondylitis patients. A CD8+ phenotype was shown by the disease-linked clones, which were found at relatively low frequencies in peripheral blood. Blood from ankylosing spondylitis patients appeared to be characterized by a TCR beta motif made up of about 8 highly homologous amino acid variants. Some motif variants were previously reported in synovial fluid and blood of reactive arthritis patients, suggesting common disease-initiation mechanisms.

Data came from an Illumina HiSeq 2500. TCR beta libraries were prepared by quantitative 5'-RACE with molecular barcodes. The authors' analysis ran thus. A new computational method based on a probabilistic model of VDJ rearrangement was used to identify disease-linked TCR variants. In TCRdb, the public reads were trimmed at Q25 with fastp and aligned with MiXCR, with productive beta chains retained. Rows are unified per CDR3 protein, each entry keeping the most common DNA and genes. TCRdb, rather than the study authors, made the V and J calls. Here the sample has 350,000 to 400,000 distinct CDR3 sequences; approximately 20% occur a single time. The ten largest account for roughly 13% of the sample. CDR1 and CDR2 are drawn from the germline V gene: KGHDR, SFDVKD. The V and J ends are trimmed by 3 bases and 7 bases, leaving 18 bases between them. Taken from cysteine to phenylalanine, the CDR3 has 15 residues. Of all the DNA, just the CDR3 is kept, 45 bases in frame from base 1.

The sequenced sample was blood, either unsorted or a sorted T cell fraction (not recorded which). The clonotype originates from a male donor with ankylosing spondylitis or in good health (not recorded which). Recombination joined TRBV24-1 with TRBJ2-7; the D call could be TRBD1 or TRBD2, with each sharing 5 bases. The CDR3 amino acid sequence is: CATSDPRDGVEEQYF. The nucleotide sequence reads TGTGCCACCAGTGATCCTCGGGACGGCGTGGAGGAGCAGTACTTC.